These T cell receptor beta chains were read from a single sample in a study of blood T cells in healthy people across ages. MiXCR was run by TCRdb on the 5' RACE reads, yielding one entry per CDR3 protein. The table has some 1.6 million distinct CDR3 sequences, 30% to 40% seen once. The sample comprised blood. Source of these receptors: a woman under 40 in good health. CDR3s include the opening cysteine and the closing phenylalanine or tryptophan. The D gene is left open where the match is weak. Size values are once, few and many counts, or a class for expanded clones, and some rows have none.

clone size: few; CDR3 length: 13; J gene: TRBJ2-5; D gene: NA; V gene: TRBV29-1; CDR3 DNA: TGCAGCGTGAGAGGGCCAGGGGTTGGGACCCAGTACTTC; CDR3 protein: CSVRGPGVGTQYF
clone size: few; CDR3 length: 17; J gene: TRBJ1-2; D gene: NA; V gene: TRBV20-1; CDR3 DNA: TGCAGTGCTAGAGAGTTGGCCGCGGGTAGAGGTCGGTATGGCTACACCTTC; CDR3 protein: CSARELAAGRGRYGYTF
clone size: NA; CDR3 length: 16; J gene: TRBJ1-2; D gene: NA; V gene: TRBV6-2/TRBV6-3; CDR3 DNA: TGTGCCAGCAGCCCCGCGACAGTGGCAGGACGATATGACTACACCTTC; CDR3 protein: CASSPATVAGRYDYTF
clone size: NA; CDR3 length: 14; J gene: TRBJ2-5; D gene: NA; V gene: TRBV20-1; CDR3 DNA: TGCAGTGCTCGAGACAGGTTGGGCCAAGAGACCCAGTACTTC; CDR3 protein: CSARDRLGQETQYF
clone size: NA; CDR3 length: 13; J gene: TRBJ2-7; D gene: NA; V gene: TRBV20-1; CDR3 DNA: TGCAGTGCTCCGGGGGACCGCTCCTACGAGCAGTACTTC; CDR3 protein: CSAPGDRSYEQYF
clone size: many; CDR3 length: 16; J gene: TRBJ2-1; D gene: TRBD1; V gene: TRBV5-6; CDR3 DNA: TGTGCCAGCAGTACCTCCGGGACAGAAACGTACAATGAGCAGTTCTTC; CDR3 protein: CASSTSGTETYNEQFF
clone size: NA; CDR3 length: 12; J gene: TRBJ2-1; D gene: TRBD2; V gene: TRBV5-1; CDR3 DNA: TGCGCCAGCAGCTTAGGGCTAGCGGGAGTGTTCTTC; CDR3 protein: CASSLGLAGVFF
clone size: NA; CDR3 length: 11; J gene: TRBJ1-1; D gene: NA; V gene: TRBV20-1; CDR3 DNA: TGCAGTGCTAGCCGGGCTGATGAAGCTTTCTTT; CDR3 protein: CSASRADEAFF
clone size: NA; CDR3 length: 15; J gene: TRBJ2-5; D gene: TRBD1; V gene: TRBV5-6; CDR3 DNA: TGTGCCAGCAGCTTGAGCCGGACAGGGAAGGAGACCCAGTACTTC; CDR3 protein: CASSLSRTGKETQYF
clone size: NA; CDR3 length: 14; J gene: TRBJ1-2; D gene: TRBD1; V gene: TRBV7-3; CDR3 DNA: TGTGCCAGCAGCTTAGGACAGGGGGCGGAAGGCTACACCTTC; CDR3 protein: CASSLGQGAEGYTF
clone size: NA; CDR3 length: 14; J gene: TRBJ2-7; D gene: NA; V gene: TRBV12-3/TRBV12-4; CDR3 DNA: TGTGCCGGCAGGTTTGGGGACTCTTCCTACGAGCAGTACTTC; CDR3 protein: CAGRFGDSSYEQYF
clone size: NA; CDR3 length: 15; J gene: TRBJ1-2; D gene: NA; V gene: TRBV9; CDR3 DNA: TGTGCCAGCAGCGTAGGGTCTCGAGCTAACTATGGCTACACCTTC; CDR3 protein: CASSVGSRANYGYTF
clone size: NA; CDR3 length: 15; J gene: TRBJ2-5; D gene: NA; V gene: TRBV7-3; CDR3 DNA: TGTGCCAACAGCCCAGATGGGGACTTCCAAGAGACCCAGTACTTC; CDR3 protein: CANSPDGDFQETQYF
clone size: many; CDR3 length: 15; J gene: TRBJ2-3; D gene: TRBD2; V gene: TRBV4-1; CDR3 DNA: TGCGCCAGCAGCCAGACTAGCAGAAGCACAGATACGCAGTATTTT; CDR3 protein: CASSQTSRSTDTQYF
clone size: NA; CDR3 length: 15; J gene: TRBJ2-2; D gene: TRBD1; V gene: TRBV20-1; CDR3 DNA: TGCAGTGCTAGACGAGGGACAGCGAACACCGGGGAGCTGTTTTTT; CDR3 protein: CSARRGTANTGELFF
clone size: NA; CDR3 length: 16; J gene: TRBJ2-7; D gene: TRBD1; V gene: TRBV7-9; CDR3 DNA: TGTGCCAGCAGCACCCGACAGGGGGCAAGAGGATACGAGCAGTACTTC; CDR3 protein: CASSTRQGARGYEQYF
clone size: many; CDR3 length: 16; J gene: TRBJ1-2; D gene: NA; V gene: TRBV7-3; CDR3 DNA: TGTGCCAGCAGCTCCGCGCGAGGGGAGGTATGGTATGGCTACACCTTC; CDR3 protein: CASSSARGEVWYGYTF
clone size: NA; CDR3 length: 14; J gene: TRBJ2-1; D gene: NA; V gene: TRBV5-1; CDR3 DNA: TGCGCCAGCAGCTTGGTTCCACTCCTTAATGAGCAGTTCTTC; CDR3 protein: CASSLVPLLNEQFF
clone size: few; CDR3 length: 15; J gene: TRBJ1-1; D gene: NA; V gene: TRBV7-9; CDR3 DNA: TGTGCCAGCAGCTTAGATCGGCACACTAACACTGAAGCTTTCTTT; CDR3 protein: CASSLDRHTNTEAFF
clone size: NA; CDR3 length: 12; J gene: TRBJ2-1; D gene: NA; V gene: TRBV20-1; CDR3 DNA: TGCAGTGCCGGGGGAAGAGGCAATGAGCAGTTCTTC; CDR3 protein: CSAGGRGNEQFF
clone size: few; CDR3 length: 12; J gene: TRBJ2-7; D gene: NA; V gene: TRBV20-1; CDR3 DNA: TGCAGTGCTAGAGATACAAGTCGCGAGCAGTACTTC; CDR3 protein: CSARDTSREQYF
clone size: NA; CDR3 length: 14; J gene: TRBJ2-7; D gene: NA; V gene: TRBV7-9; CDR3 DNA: TGTGCCAGCAGCTCGAATCCAGGGAGCTACGAGCAGTACTTC; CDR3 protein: CASSSNPGSYEQYF
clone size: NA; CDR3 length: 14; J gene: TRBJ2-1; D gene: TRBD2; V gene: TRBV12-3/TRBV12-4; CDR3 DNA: TGTGCTAGCAGTGGGAGCGGGGGAAGGGGTGAGCAGTTCTTC; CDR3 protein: CASSGSGGRGEQFF
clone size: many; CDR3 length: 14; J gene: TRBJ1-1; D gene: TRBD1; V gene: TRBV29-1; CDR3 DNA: TGCAGCGGTAGGGACAGGGGTAGTGGTACTGAAGCTTTCTTT; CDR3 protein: CSGRDRGSGTEAFF
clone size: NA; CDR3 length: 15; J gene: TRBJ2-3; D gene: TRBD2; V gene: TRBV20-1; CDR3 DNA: TGCAGTGCCGCGGGACTAGCGGCTAGCACAGATACGCAGTATTTT; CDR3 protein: CSAAGLAASTDTQYF
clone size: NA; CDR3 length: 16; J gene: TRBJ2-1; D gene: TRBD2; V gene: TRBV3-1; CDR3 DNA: TGTGCCAGCAGCCAAGACGCTAGCGGGAGGGCTACTGAGCAGTTCTTC; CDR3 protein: CASSQDASGRATEQFF
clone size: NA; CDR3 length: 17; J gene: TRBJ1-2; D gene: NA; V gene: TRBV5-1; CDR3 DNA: TGCGCCAGCAGCTTGACCTACGGGACCCAGCAAATCTATGGCTACACCTTC; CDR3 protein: CASSLTYGTQQIYGYTF
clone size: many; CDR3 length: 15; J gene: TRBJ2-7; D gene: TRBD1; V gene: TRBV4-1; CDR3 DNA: TGCGCCAGCAGCCCTGGACAGGGAAAGTTCTACGAGCAGTACTTC; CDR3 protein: CASSPGQGKFYEQYF
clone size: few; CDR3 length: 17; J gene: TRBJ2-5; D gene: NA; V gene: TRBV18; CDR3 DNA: TGTGCCAGCTCACCCTACGTTCGGGGACGGCAACAAGAGACCCAGTACTTC; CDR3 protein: CASSPYVRGRQQETQYF
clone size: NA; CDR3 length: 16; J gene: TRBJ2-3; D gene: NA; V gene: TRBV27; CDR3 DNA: TGTGCCAGCAGTTTATTAGGCACACTAGGCGCAGATACGCAGTATTTT; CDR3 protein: CASSLLGTLGADTQYF
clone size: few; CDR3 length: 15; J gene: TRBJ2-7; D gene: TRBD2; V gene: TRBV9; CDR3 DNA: TGTGCCAGCAGCGTAGGATGGACTAGCGGGTACGAGCAGTACTTC; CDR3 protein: CASSVGWTSGYEQYF
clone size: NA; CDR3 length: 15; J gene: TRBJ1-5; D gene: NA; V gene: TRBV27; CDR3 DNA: TGTGCCAGCAGTTTAGTAAGTCCTAGCAATCAGCCCCAGCATTTT; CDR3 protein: CASSLVSPSNQPQHF
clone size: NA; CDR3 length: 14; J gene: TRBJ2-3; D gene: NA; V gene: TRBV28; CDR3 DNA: TGTGCCAGCAGCGAAGGACAGCCCACAGATACGCAGTATTTT; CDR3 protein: CASSEGQPTDTQYF
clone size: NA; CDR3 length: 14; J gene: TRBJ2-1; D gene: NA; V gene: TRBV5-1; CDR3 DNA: TGCGCCAGCAGCTTGGAGGGAACAGACAATGGGCAGTTCTTC; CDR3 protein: CASSLEGTDNGQFF
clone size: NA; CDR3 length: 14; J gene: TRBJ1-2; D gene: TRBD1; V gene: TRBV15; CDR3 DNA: TGTGCCACCAGCGAAGGACAGGAGTACTATGGCTACACCTTC; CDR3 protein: CATSEGQEYYGYTF
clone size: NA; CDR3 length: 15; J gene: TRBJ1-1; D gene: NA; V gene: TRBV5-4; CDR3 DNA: TGTGCCAGCAGCCTACCCGGGGCCTCGAACACTGAAGCTTTCTTT; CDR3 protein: CASSLPGASNTEAFF
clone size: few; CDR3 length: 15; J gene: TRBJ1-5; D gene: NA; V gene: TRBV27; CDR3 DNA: TGTGCCAGCAGTGTGACAGGCTATAGCAATCAGCCCCAGCATTTT; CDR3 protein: CASSVTGYSNQPQHF
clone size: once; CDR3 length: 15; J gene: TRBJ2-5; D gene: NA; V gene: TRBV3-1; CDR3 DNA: TGTGCCAGCAGCCGACCGACCGGACAGCAAGAGACCCAGTACTTC; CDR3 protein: CASSRPTGQQETQYF
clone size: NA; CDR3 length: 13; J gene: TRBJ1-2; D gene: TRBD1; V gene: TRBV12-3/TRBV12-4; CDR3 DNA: TGTGCCAGCAGTGCGGGACAGAGCTATGGCTACACCTTC; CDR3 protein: CASSAGQSYGYTF
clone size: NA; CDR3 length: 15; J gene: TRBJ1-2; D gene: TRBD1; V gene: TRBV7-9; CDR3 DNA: TGTGCCAGCAGCTTGCCGGGACAGAACTCCTATGGCTACACCTTC; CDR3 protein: CASSLPGQNSYGYTF
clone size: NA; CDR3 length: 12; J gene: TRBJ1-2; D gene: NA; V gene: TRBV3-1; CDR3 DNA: TGTGCCGGCAGCCAAACAGGGTCGGGATACACCTTC; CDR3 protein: CAGSQTGSGYTF
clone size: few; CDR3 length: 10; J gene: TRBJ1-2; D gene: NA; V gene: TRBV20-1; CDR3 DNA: TGCAGTGCTGAGGACTATGGCTACACCTTC; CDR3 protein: CSAEDYGYTF
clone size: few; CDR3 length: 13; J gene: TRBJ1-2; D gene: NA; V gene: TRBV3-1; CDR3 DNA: TGTGCCAGCAGACTCATGCAGGGGAATGGCTACACCTTC; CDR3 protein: CASRLMQGNGYTF
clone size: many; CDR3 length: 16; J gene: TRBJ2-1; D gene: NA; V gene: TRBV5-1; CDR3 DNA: TGCGCCAGCAGCCCGCCGGGACTCGGCTCCTACAATGAGCAGTTCTTC; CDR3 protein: CASSPPGLGSYNEQFF
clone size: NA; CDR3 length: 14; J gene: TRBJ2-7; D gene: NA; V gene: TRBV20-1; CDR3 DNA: TGCAGTGCTAGATATAGCAGAGGCTACTACGAGCAGTACTTC; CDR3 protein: CSARYSRGYYEQYF
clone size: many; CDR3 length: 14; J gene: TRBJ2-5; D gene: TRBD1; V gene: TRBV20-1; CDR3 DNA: TGCAGTGCTGCGCGCTTTCAGGGGGCAGAGACCCAGTACTTC; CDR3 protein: CSAARFQGAETQYF
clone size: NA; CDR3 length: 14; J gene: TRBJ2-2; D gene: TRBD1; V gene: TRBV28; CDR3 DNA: TGTGCCAGCAGTGCGACAGGGGGCTCCGGGGAGCTGTTTTTT; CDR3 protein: CASSATGGSGELFF
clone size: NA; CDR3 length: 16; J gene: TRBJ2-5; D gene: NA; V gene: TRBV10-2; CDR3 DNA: TGCGCCAGCAGTGGGGGGATCGCCCAAAGACAAGAGACCCAGTACTTC; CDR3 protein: CASSGGIAQRQETQYF
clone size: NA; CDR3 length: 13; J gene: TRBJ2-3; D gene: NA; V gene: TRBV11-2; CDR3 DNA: TGTGCCAGCAGCTTAGGCGCGCTAGCGAATCGGTATTTT; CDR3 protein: CASSLGALANRYF
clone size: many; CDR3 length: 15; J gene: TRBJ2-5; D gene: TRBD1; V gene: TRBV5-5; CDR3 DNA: TGTGCCAGCAGCGGGAGGACAGGGGGTAGGGAGACCCAGTACTTC; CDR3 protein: CASSGRTGGRETQYF
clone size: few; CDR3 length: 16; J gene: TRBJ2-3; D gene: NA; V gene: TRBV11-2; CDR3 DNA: TGTGCCAGCAGCTTAGGTGTAGCGGCCTCCACAGATACGCAGTATTTT; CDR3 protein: CASSLGVAASTDTQYF
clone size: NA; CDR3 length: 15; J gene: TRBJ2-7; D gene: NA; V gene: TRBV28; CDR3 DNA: TGTGCCAGCAGGGAAGGGGCGGGGCCAGCCTACGAGCAGTACTTC; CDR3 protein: CASREGAGPAYEQYF
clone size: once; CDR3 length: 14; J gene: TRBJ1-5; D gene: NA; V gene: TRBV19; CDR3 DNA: TGTGCCAGTATTGAGGGCCCTAGCAATCAGCCCCAGCATTTT; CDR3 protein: CASIEGPSNQPQHF